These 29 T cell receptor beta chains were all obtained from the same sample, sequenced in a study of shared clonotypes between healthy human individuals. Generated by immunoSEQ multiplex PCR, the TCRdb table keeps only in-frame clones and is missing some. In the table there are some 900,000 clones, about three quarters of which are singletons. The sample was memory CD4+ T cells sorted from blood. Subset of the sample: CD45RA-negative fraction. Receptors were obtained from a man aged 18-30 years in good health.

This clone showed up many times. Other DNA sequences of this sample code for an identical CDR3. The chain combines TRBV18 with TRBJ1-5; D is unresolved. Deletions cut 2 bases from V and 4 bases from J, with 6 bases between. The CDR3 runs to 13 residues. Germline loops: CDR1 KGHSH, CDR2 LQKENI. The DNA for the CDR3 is TGTGCCAGCTCACCAGACCAGAATCAGCCCCAGCATTTT. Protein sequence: CASSPDQNQPQHF.

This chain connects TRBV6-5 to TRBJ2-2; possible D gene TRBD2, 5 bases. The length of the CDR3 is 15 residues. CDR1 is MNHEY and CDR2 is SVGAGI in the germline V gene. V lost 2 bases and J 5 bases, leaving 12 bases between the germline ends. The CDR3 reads CASSYGSLRTGELFF. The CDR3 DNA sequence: TGTGCCAGCAGTTACGGGAGTCTTAGGACCGGGGAGCTGTTTTTT.

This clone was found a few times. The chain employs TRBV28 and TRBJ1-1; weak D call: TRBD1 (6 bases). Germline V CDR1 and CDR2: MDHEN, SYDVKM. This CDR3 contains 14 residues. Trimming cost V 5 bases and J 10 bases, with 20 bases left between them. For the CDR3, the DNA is TGTGCCAGCAGTCCCGGGACACCATCCCGTCGAGCTTTCTTT. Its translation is CASSPGTPSRRAFF. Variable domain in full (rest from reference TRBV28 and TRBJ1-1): DVKVTQSSRYLVKRTGEKVFLECVQDMDHENMFWYRQDPGLGLRLIYFSYDVKMKEKGDIPEGYSVSREKKERFSLILESASTNQTSMYLCASSPGTPSRRAFFGQGTRLTVV.

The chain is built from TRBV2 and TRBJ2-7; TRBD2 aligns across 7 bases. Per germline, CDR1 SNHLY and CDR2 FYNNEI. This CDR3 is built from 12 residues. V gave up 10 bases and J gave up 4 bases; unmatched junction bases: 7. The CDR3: CATGRFGYEQYF. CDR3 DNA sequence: TGTGCCACCGGGAGGTTTGGATACGAGCAGTACTTC.

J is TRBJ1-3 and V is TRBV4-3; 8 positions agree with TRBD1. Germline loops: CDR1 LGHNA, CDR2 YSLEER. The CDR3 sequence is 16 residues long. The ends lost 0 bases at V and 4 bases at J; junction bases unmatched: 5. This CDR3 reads CASSQDFGQGGNTIYF. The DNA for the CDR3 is TGCGCCAGCAGCCAAGATTTCGGACAGGGCGGAAACACCATATATTTT.

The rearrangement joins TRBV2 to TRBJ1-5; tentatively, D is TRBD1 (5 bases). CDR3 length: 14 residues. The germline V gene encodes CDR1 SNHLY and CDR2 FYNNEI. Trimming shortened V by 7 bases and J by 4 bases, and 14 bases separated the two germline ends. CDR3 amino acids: CASTRESTNQPQHF. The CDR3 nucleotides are TGTGCCAGCACCAGGGAGTCAACTAATCAGCCCCAGCATTTT. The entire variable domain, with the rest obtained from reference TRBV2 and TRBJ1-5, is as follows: EPEVTQTPSHQVTQMGQEVILRCVPISNHLYFYWYRQILGQKVEFLVSFYNNEISEKSEIFDDQFSVERPDGSNFTLKIRSTKLEDSAMYFCASTRESTNQPQHFGDGTRLSIL.

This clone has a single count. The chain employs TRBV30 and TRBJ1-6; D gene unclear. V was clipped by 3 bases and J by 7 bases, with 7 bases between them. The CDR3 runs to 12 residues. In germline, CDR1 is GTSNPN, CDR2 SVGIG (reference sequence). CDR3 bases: TGTGCCTGGAGCTCCAGGAATTCACCCCTCCACTTT. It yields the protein CAWSSRNSPLHF.

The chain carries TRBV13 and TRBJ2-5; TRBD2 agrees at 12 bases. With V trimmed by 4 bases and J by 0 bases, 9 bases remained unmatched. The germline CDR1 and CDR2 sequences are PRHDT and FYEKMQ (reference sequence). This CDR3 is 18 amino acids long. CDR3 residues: CASSSRLAGALYQETQYF. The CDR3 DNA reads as TGTGCCAGCAGCTCTCGACTAGCGGGGGCCTTGTACCAAGAGACCCAGTACTTC.

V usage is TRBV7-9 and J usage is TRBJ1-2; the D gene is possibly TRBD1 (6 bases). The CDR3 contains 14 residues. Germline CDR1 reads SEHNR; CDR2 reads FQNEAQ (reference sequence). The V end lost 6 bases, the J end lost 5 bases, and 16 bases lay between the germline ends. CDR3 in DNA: TGTGCCAGCAGTGCCCCGAACAGGGAGTATGGCTACACCTTC. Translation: CASSAPNREYGYTF.

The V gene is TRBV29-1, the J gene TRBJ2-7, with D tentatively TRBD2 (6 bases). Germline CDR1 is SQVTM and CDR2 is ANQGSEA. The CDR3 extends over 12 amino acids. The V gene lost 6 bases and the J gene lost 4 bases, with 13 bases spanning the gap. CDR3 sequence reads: CSVSDGGYEQYF. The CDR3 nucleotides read TGCAGCGTCTCTGACGGGGGTTACGAGCAGTACTTC.

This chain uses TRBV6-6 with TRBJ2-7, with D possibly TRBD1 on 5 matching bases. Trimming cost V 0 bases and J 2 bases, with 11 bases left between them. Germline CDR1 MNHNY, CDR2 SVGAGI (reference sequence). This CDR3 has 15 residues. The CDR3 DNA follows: TGTGCCAGCAGTTACTCGACCAGGGCCACCTACGAGCAGTACTTC. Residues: CASSYSTRATYEQYF.

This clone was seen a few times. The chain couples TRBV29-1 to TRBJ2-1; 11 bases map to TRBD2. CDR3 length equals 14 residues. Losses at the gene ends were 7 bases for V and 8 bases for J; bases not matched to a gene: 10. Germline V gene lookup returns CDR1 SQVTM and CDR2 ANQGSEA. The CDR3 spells CSARSGGAAYEQFF. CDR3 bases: TGCAGCGCCCGTAGCGGGGGGGCAGCTTATGAGCAGTTCTTC.

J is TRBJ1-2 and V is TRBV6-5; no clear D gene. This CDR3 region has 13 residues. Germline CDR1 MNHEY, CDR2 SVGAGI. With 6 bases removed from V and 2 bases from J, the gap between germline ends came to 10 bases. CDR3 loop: CASSPSANYGYTF. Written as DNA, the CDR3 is TGTGCCAGCAGCCCTTCAGCGAACTATGGCTACACCTTC.

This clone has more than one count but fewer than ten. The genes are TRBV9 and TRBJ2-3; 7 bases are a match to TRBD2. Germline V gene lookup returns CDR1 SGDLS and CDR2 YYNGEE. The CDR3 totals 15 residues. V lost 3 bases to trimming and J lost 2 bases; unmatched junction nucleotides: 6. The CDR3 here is CASSAGGINTDTQYF. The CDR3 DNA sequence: TGTGCCAGCAGCGCGGGGGGTATAAACACAGATACGCAGTATTTT.

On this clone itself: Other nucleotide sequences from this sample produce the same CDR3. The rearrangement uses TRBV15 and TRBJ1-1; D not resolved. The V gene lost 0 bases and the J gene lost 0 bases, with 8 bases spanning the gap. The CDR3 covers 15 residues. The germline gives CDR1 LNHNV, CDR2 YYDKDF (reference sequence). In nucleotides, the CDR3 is TGTGCCACCAGCAGAGAAACCGGGATGAACACTGAAGCTTTCTTT. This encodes CATSRETGMNTEAFF.

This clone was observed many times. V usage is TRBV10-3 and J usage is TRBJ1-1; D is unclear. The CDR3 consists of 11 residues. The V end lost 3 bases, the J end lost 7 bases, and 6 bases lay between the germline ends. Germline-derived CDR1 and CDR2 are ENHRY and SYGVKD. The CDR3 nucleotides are TGTGCCATCAGTGAACAGCTTGAAGCTTTCTTT. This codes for CAISEQLEAFF.

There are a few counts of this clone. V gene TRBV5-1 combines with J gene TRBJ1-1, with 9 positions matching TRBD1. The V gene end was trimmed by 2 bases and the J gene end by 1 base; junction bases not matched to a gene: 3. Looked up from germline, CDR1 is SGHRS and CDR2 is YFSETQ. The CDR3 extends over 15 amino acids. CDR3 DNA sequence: TGCGCCAGCAGCTTACAGGGGGCATCGAACACTGAAGCTTTCTTT. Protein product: CASSLQGASNTEAFF.

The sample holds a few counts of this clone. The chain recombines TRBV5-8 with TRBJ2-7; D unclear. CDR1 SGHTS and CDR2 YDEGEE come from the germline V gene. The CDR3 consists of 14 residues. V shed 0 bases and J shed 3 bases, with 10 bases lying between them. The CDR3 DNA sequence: TGTGCCAGCAGCTTGGATCTTACCGTCTACGAGCAGTACTTC. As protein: CASSLDLTVYEQYF.

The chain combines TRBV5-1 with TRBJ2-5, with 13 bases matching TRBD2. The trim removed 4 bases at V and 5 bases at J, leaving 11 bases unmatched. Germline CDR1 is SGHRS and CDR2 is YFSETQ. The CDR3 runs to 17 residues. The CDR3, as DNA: TGCGCCAGCAGCCTTCGGACTAGCGGGAGTGGGGAGGAGACCCAGTACTTC. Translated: CASSLRTSGSGEETQYF.

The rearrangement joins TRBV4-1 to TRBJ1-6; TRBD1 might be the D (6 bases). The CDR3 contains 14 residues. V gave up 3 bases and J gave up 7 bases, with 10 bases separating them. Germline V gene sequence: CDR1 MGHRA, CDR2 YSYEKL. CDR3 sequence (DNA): TGCGCCAGCAGCCATGGGACATTCAATTCACCCCTCCACTTT. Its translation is CASSHGTFNSPLHF.

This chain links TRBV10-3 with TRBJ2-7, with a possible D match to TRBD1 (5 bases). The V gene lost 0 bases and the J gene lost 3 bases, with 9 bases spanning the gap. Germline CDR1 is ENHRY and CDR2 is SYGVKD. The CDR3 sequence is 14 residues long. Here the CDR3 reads CAISESRQNYEQYF. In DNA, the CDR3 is TGTGCCATCAGTGAGTCGAGACAGAACTACGAGCAGTACTTC.

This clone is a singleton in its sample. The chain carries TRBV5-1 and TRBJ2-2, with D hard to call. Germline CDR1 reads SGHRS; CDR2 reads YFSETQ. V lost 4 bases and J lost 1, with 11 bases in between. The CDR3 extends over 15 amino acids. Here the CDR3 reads CASSRGAENTGELFF. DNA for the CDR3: TGCGCCAGCAGCCGAGGCGCAGAGAACACCGGGGAGCTGTTTTTT.

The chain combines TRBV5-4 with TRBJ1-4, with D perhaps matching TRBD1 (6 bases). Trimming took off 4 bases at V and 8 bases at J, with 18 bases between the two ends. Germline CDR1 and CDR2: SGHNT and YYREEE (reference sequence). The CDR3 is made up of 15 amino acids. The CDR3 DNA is TGTGCCAGCAGCATCCGACTGCCCCAGGGGGAAAAACTGTTTTTT. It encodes CASSIRLPQGEKLFF.

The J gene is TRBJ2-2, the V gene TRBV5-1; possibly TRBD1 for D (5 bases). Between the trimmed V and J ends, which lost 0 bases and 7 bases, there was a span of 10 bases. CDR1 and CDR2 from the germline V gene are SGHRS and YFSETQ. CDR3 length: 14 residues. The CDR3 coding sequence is TGCGCCAGCAGCTTGGAAGGGGTAGGCGGGGAGCTGTTTTTT. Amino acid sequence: CASSLEGVGGELFF.

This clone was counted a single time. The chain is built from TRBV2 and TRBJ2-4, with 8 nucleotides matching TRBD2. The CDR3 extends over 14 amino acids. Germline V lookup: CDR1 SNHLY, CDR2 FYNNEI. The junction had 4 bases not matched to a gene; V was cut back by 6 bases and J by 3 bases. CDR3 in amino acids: CASRAGVDKNIQYF. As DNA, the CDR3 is TGTGCCAGCAGAGCGGGAGTTGACAAAAACATTCAGTACTTC.

The CDR3, as DNA: TGTGCCAGCATGTGGGGGGCGCCCACTGAAGCTTTCTTT. Its translation is CASMWGAPTEAFF. The chain combines TRBV28 with TRBJ1-1; possible D gene TRBD1, 6 bases. Germline CDR1 and CDR2: MDHEN and SYDVKM. This CDR3 has 13 residues. V lost 7 bases and J lost 4, with 13 bases in between.

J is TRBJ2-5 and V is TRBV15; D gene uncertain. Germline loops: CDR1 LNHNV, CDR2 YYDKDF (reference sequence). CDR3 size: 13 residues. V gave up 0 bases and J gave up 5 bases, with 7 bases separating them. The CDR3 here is CATSREPQETQYF. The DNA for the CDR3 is TGTGCCACCAGCAGAGAACCGCAGGAGACCCAGTACTTC.

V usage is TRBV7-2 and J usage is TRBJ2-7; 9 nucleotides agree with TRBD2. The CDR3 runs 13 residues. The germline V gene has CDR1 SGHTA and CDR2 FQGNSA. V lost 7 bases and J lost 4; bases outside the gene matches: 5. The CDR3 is CASNRLAEYEQYF. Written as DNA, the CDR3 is TGTGCCAGCAACAGACTAGCGGAATACGAGCAGTACTTC.

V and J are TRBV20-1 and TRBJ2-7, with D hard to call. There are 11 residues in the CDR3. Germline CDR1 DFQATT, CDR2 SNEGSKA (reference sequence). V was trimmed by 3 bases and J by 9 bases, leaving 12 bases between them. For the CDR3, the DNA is TGCAGTGCTAGGGGCAGTCTGGGGCAGTACTTC. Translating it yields CSARGSLGQYF.